The 14 T cell receptor beta chains reported below all come from one sample, sequenced in a study of cytomegalovirus exposure and HLA in healthy donors. Researchers ran the PCR with 60 Vbeta and 13 Jbeta primers. TCRdb keeps only in-frame clones here, not all; method: immunoSEQ multiplex PCR. This sample has about 160,000 clones, with about 80% found just once. The material sequenced was PBMCs. These TCRs come from a man in his forties or fifties in good health and CMV-seronegative.

This sequence joins TRBV27 and TRBJ2-7; 8 bases are a match to TRBD1. The CDR3 length is 15 residues. Germline V gives CDR1 MNHEY, CDR2 SMNVEV (reference sequence). J lost 4 bases, V lost 6 bases, and 11 bases had no gene match. CDR3 in amino acids: CASSPGQGLNYEQYF. DNA of the CDR3: TGTGCCAGCAGCCCCGGACAGGGCCTCAATTACGAGCAGTACTTC.

This sequence joins TRBV19 and TRBJ2-2; D is perhaps TRBD1 (6 bases). The CDR3 totals 15 residues. The V end was cut by 3 bases, the J end by 1 base, with 9 bases between. From germline, CDR1 is LNHDA and CDR2 SQIVND (reference sequence). Here the CDR3 DNA reads TGTGCCAGTAGTATCACAGGGTTGAACACCGGGGAGCTGTTTTTT. This gives the protein CASSITGLNTGELFF.

This clone was picked up one time. The V and J genes are TRBV11-3 and TRBJ2-3; 8 bases fit TRBD2. The CDR3 has 20 amino acids. Trimming at V came to 5 bases and at J to 3 bases, leaving 22 bases not matched to a gene. The V gene's germline CDR1 is SGHNT and CDR2 YENEEA. The CDR3 is CASSPGRGSGNGGGTDTQYF. The CDR3 coding sequence is TGTGCCAGCAGCCCTGGACGGGGTAGCGGGAACGGGGGGGGAACAGATACGCAGTATTTT.

This chain uses TRBV21-1 with TRBJ1-5; the D call TRBD1 from the table was never checked on the DNA. TRBV21-1 is described as a pseudogene. This CDR3 comprises 20 residues. The CDR3 bases are TGTGCCAGCAGCCCAGTCGGGACAGGGGGCGATCAACGTGGCAATCAGCCCCAGCATTTT. Translated, it gives CASSPVGTGGDQRGNQPQHF.

The rearrangement links TRBV7-8 to TRBJ1-1; D may be TRBD1 (6 bases). Germline-derived CDR1 and CDR2 are SGHVS and FQNEAQ. V lost 5 bases and J 1 base, leaving 14 bases between the germline ends. This CDR3 contains 15 residues. CDR3 sequence (DNA): TGTGCCAGCAGCCCTTCAGGGGTTGCGAACACTGAAGCTTTCTTT. Translating it yields CASSPSGVANTEAFF.

The chain joins TRBV4-1 to TRBJ1-4, with 7 bases identical to TRBD1. Per the germline V gene, CDR1 is MGHRA and CDR2 is YSYEKL. CDR3 length: 15 amino acids. V shed 1 base and J 8 bases; nucleotides not matched to a gene: 7. CDR3 region: CASSQVETRGEKLFF. CDR3 in DNA: TGCGCCAGCAGCCAAGTAGAGACCAGGGGGGAAAAACTGTTTTTT.

The chain recombines TRBV28 with TRBJ1-1; 7 bases match TRBD1. The V segment lost 8 bases and the J segment 1 base; nucleotides outside the gene matches: 1. The germline gives CDR1 MDHEN, CDR2 SYDVKM. This CDR3 has 12 amino acids. The CDR3 nucleotides read TGTGCCAGCTGGGACAGGAACACTGAAGCTTTCTTT. This sequence encodes CASWDRNTEAFF.

This clone was counted a few times. The CDR3 DNA reads TGTGCCAGCAGCTTAGTGTTGCAGGGAACTGAAGCTTTCTTT. This encodes CASSLVLQGTEAFF. The chain carries TRBV7-9 and TRBJ1-1; D perhaps matches TRBD1 (5 bases). CDR1 and CDR2 (germline): SEHNR, FQNEAQ (reference sequence). The CDR3 is 14 residues long. V was pared by 1 base and J by 5 bases, with 11 bases between. Full variable domain (missing parts from reference TRBV7-9 and TRBJ1-1): DTGVSQNPRHKITKRGQNVTFRCDPISEHNRLYWYRQTLGQGPEFLTYFQNEAQLEKSRLLSDRFSAERPKGSFSTLEIQRTEQGDSAMYLCASSLVLQGTEAFFGQGTRLTVV.

This chain connects TRBV5-4 to TRBJ2-7; TRBD2 is a possible D gene (6 bases). Germline V lookup: CDR1 SGHNT, CDR2 YYREEE (reference sequence). V was pared by 4 bases and J by 4 bases, with 15 bases between. This CDR3 comprises 14 residues. Written as DNA, the CDR3 is TGTGCCAGCAGCCCAGTAGAGGCGGGGTACGAGCAGTACTTC. Protein product: CASSPVEAGYEQYF.

This rearrangement joins TRBV7-2 to TRBJ2-7, with 8 nucleotides matching TRBD2. Germline CDR1 reads SGHTA; CDR2 reads FQGNSA. V shed 1 base and J 6 bases; nucleotides not matched to a gene: 5. The CDR3 length is 14 residues. The CDR3 loop is CASSLVAGGGEQYF. CDR3 DNA sequence: TGTGCCAGCAGCTTAGTCGCGGGAGGAGGCGAGCAGTACTTC.

The rearrangement links TRBV7-9 to TRBJ2-1, with TRBD2 matching over 8 bases. Looked up from germline, CDR1 is SEHNR and CDR2 is FQNEAQ (reference sequence). This CDR3 comprises 13 residues. The junction had 9 bases not matched to a gene; V was cut back by 11 bases and J by 6 bases. The CDR3, as DNA: TGTGCCTCGGAGGGACTAGTAAGCAATGAGCAGTTCTTC. Protein sequence: CASEGLVSNEQFF.

This clone was observed a handful of times. The V call is TRBV6-5, the J call TRBJ1-2, with 7 bases lining up with TRBD1. Germline trimming cut 6 bases from V and 5 bases from J; bases unmatched to any gene: 12. Germline loops: CDR1 MNHEY, CDR2 SVGAGI. This CDR3 spans 15 amino acids. This chain's CDR3 is CASSSRGRGAYGYTF. As DNA, the CDR3 is TGTGCCAGCAGCAGCAGGGGCAGGGGGGCTTATGGCTACACCTTC.

The chain couples TRBV6-1 to TRBJ1-5; the D gene is possibly TRBD1 (6 bases). Germline V gene sequence: CDR1 MNHNS, CDR2 SASEGT. There are 15 residues in the CDR3. V was clipped by 0 bases and J by 5 bases, with 11 bases between them. CDR3 sequence: CASSEALGADQPQHF. CDR3 nucleotide sequence: TGTGCCAGCAGTGAAGCGCTGGGGGCCGATCAGCCCCAGCATTTT.

J is TRBJ2-7 and V is TRBV28; possible D gene TRBD1, 5 bases. The CDR3 totals 12 residues. Germline V CDR1 and CDR2: MDHEN, SYDVKM. V lost 5 bases, J lost 4 bases, and 9 bases lay in between. The chain's CDR3 is CASSPGRYEQYF. The CDR3 nucleotides are TGTGCCAGCAGTCCAGGGCGGTACGAGCAGTACTTC. The variable domain in full, with the rest retrieved from reference TRBV28 and TRBJ2-7, is DVKVTQSSRYLVKRTGEKVFLECVQDMDHENMFWYRQDPGLGLRLIYFSYDVKMKEKGDIPEGYSVSREKKERFSLILESASTNQTSMYLCASSPGRYEQYFGPGTRLTVT.